The 17 T cell receptor beta chains reported below all come from one sample, sequenced in a study of CD8+CD57+ T cells in acquired aplastic anemia. Genomic DNA acted as the template from which TCR beta VDJ combination and CDR3 sequence profiling were carried out. TCRdb used MiXCR to reprocess the reads, holding one entry per CDR3 protein. The data show some 150,000 distinct CDR3 sequences, 41% seen once. Input material: sorted CD4+, CD8+, or CD8+CD57+ T cells (not recorded which) from PBMCs. Receptors were obtained from a human donor in good health, serving as a control.

The chain employs TRBV2 and TRBJ1-6, with TRBD1 identical over 7 bases. Unmatched junction bases numbered 14, after V lost 6 bases and J lost 6 bases. Germline CDR1 reads SNHLY; CDR2 reads FYNNEI. This CDR3 contains 17 residues. The CDR3 spells CASSESTGTVFNSPLHF. As DNA, the CDR3 is TGTGCCAGCAGCGAGTCCACGGGGACAGTTTTTAATTCACCCCTCCACTTT. Full variable domain (remainder filled in from reference TRBV2 and TRBJ1-6): EPEVTQTPSHQVTQMGQEVILRCVPISNHLYFYWYRQILGQKVEFLVSFYNNEISEKSEIFDDQFSVERPDGSNFTLKIRSTKLEDSAMYFCASSESTGTVFNSPLHFGNGTRLTVT.

This clonotype was seen at least ten times. The chain has TRBV9 and TRBJ1-2; no clear D gene. Trimming took off 0 bases at V and 4 bases at J, with 16 bases between the two ends. CDR1 is SGDLS and CDR2 is YYNGEE in the germline V gene. The CDR3 covers 16 residues. The CDR3 sequence is CASSVGPSVNTYGYTF. DNA for the CDR3: TGTGCCAGCAGCGTAGGCCCCTCCGTTAATACCTATGGCTACACCTTC. The full variable domain, completed using reference TRBV9 and TRBJ1-2, is DSGVTQTPKHLITATGQRVTLRCSPRSGDLSVYWYQQSLDQGLQFLIQYYNGEERAKGNILERFSAQQFPDLHSELNLSSLELGDSALYFCASSVGPSVNTYGYTFGSGTRLTVV.

This rearrangement joins TRBV24-1 to TRBJ1-5; a weak D match, TRBD1 (5 bases). There are 14 residues in the CDR3. Per the germline V gene, CDR1 is KGHDR and CDR2 is SFDVKD. The ends were cut back, 6 bases at V and 1 base at J, with 9 bases in the middle. The CDR3 region is CATSQGTSNQPQHF. DNA for the CDR3: TGTGCCACCAGTCAGGGAACGAGCAATCAGCCCCAGCATTTT.

The chain links TRBV4-1 to TRBJ1-3; D gene uncertain. The CDR3 is 18 amino acids. V gave up 1 base and J gave up 2 bases, with 18 bases separating them. Germline V gene sequence: CDR1 MGHRA, CDR2 YSYEKL. The DNA for the CDR3 is TGCGCCAGCAGCCAAGTAGCCCCTCGAGGGAGCGCTGGAAACACCATATATTTT. It translates to CASSQVAPRGSAGNTIYF.

The chain has TRBV27 and TRBJ2-1, with 10 bases aligning to TRBD1. Germline V CDR1 and CDR2: MNHEY, SMNVEV (reference sequence). CDR3 length: 15 amino acids. The J segment lost 8 bases and the V segment lost 7 bases, leaving 11 bases of the junction unmatched. CDR3 residues: CASKIKRTGGHEQFF. The CDR3 nucleotides read TGTGCCAGCAAAATTAAACGGACAGGGGGACATGAGCAGTTCTTC.

The chain joins TRBV10-3 to TRBJ1-4, with D perhaps TRBD1 (6 bases). Trimming cost V 0 bases and J 5 bases, with 10 bases left between them. CDR3 size: 15 residues. Germline V gene data show CDR1 as ENHRY and CDR2 as SYGVKD. CDR3 sequence reads: CAISESDRPNEKLFF. CDR3 bases: TGTGCCATCAGTGAGTCCGACAGGCCGAATGAAAAACTGTTTTTT.

About this clonotype itself: The CDR3 end shows no conserved phenylalanine or tryptophan, and so a read error is likely. The chain joins TRBV2 to TRBJ2-7; D might be TRBD2 (6 bases). The CDR3 sequence is 12 residues long. Per the germline V gene, CDR1 is SNHLY and CDR2 is FYNNEI. Trimming removed 2 bases at V and 7 bases at J, with 9 bases between. CDR3 DNA sequence: TGTGCCAGCAGTGAACTAGCGCGTGAGCAGTACATC. Its protein is CASSELAREQYI.

The V and J genes are TRBV10-3 and TRBJ2-7; the match to TRBD1 covers 8 bases. Germline V gene sequence: CDR1 ENHRY, CDR2 SYGVKD. The CDR3 is 15 amino acids. The V and J ends lost 6 bases and 5 bases, in that order; junction bases with no gene match: 12. CDR3 bases: TGTGCCATCAGATCTCCGGGACAGGATGCCCACGAGCAGTACTTC. This sequence encodes CAIRSPGQDAHEQYF.

This clonotype was observed at least ten times. This chain joins TRBV15 and TRBJ1-5; D ambiguous. Germline CDR1 and CDR2: LNHNV and YYDKDF (reference sequence). The V end lost 9 bases, the J end lost 6 bases, and 15 bases lay between the germline ends. The CDR3 is 13 residues long. In nucleotides, the CDR3 is TGTGCCACGAATTCCGGGAGAAGTCAGCCCCAGCATTTT. It is translated as CATNSGRSQPQHF.

This chain joins TRBV12-3 or TRBV12-4 and TRBJ1-1, with a possible D match to TRBD1 (5 bases). Trimming took off 7 bases at V and 0 bases at J, with 12 bases between the two ends. The CDR3 sequence is 14 residues long. For the CDR3, the DNA is TGTGCCAGCACGTCTAGGGGCATGAACACTGAAGCTTTCTTT. The encoded protein is CASTSRGMNTEAFF.

This clonotype was counted at least ten times. This sequence joins TRBV29-1 and TRBJ2-7; no firm D call. The CDR3 runs 11 residues. The germline V and J ends were trimmed by 6 bases and 2 bases, with 8 bases remaining between them. The germline gives CDR1 SQVTM, CDR2 ANQGSEA. The chain's CDR3 is CSVLRAYEQYF. The DNA of the CDR3 is TGCAGCGTGCTGCGCGCCTACGAGCAGTACTTC.

The V gene is TRBV3-1, the J gene TRBJ2-6; D ambiguous. V was trimmed by 8 bases and J by 1 base, leaving 21 bases between them. The CDR3 loop spans 18 amino acids. Per germline, CDR1 LGHDT and CDR2 YNNKEL (reference sequence). CDR3 bases: TGTGCCAGCGGTCGTACCACCAGTGCACTATCTGGGGCCAACGTCCTGACTTTC. Translated: CASGRTTSALSGANVLTF.

This clonotype was detected many times. The chain uses TRBV5-1 and TRBJ2-7; 8 bases map to TRBD1. Germline loops: CDR1 SGHRS, CDR2 YFSETQ. The CDR3 length is 14 residues. The junction had 9 bases not matched to a gene; V was cut back by 4 bases and J by 6 bases. The CDR3 DNA is TGCGCCAGCAGCGCCGGGACAGGAACCCTCGAGCAGTACTTC. This sequence encodes CASSAGTGTLEQYF. The full variable domain, rest sourced from reference TRBV5-1 and TRBJ2-7, is KAGVTQTPRYLIKTRGQQVTLSCSPISGHRSVSWYQQTPGQGLQFLFEYFSETQRNKGNFPGRFSGRQFSNSRSEMNVSTLELGDSALYLCASSAGTGTLEQYFGPGTRLTVT.

The rearrangement uses TRBV14 and TRBJ2-1, with 8 bases aligning to TRBD2. CDR3 size: 13 residues. V lost 5 bases, J lost 9 bases, and 6 bases stayed unmatched. Germline CDR1 SGHDN, CDR2 FVKESK. CDR3 sequence: CASSAGGASEQFF. The CDR3 region has the DNA TGTGCCAGCAGCGCCGGGGGGGCCTCTGAGCAGTTCTTC.

The V and J genes are TRBV7-9 and TRBJ2-7, with D unresolved. V lost 3 bases and J 3 bases, leaving 12 bases between the germline ends. This CDR3 contains 14 residues. Germline V CDR1 and CDR2: SEHNR, FQNEAQ (reference sequence). The CDR3 here is CASSLPPRHYEQYF. As DNA, the CDR3 is TGTGCCAGCAGCTTGCCTCCCAGACACTACGAGCAGTACTTC.

This clonotype was recorded a few times. The genes are TRBV5-1 and TRBJ1-4; 9 bases agree with TRBD1. The CDR3 extends over 16 amino acids. V shed 5 bases, J shed 0 bases, and the junction held 5 bases outside the gene matches. CDR1 SGHRS and CDR2 YFSETQ come from the germline V gene. CDR3 nucleotides: TGCGCCAGCAGTCCACAGGGGGCCACAACTAATGAAAAACTGTTTTTT. Amino acid sequence: CASSPQGATTNEKLFF.

The sample holds a few counts of this clonotype. V usage is TRBV7-2 and J usage is TRBJ2-5; the match to TRBD1 covers 9 bases. The germline V gene has CDR1 SGHTA and CDR2 FQGNSA. CDR3 length: 15 amino acids. Trimming removed 5 bases from V and 2 bases from J; junction bases left unmatched: 6. The CDR3, as DNA: TGTGCCAGCAGCAATGGACAGGGGTCTCAAGAGACCCAGTACTTC. It yields the protein CASSNGQGSQETQYF. Combining the CDR3 with reference TRBV7-2 and TRBJ2-5 gives the whole variable domain GAGVSQSPSNKVTEKGKDVELRCDPISGHTALYWYRQSLGQGLEFLIYFQGNSAPDKSGLPSDRFSAERTGGSVSTLTIQRTQQEDSAVYLCASSNGQGSQETQYFGPGTRLLVL.